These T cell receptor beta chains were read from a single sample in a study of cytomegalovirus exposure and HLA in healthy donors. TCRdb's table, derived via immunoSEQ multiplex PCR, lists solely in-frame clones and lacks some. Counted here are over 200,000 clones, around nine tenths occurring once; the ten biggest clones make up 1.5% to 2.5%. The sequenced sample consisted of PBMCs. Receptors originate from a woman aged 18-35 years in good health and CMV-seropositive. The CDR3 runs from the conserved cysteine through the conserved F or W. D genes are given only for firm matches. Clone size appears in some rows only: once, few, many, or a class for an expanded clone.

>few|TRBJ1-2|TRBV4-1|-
TGCGCCAGCAGGCAATTATCGGTAAACTCAAACTATGGCTACACCTTC
CASRQLSVNSNYGYTF
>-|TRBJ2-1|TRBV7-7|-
TGTGCCAGCAGCTTAAGTACCGGCAATGAGCAGTTCTTC
CASSLSTGNEQFF
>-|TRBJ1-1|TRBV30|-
TGTGCCTGGGTGATATCAGACACTTCAAACACTGAAGCTTTCTTT
CAWVISDTSNTEAFF
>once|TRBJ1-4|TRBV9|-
TGTGCCAGCAGCGAGGGGACACGGATTAATGAAAAACTGTTTTTT
CASSEGTRINEKLFF
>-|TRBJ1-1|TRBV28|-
TGTGCCAGCACCTGGGGCCTGGGGACTGAAGCTTTCTTT
CASTWGLGTEAFF
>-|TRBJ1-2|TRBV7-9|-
TGTGCCAGCAGCTTAGGCAGAGGCAACTATGGCTACACCTTC
CASSLGRGNYGYTF
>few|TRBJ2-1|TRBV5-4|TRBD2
TGTGCCAGCAGCCTAGCGGGAGGCTCGGGGAATGAGCAGTTCTTC
CASSLAGGSGNEQFF
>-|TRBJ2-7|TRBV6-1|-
TGTGCCAGCAGCTCTAGGGGCTACGAGCAGTACTTC
CASSSRGYEQYF
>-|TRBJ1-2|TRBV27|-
TGTGCCAGCAGTTTATCTGGCTCCTCGGAGGGCTACACCTTC
CASSLSGSSEGYTF
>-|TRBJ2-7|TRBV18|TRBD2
TGTGCCAGCTCACCTAAGGGACTAGCGGGGACCTACGAGCAGTACTTC
CASSPKGLAGTYEQYF
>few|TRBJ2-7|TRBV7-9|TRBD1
TGTGCCAGCAGCTCCTACAGGGGCTCCTACGAGCAGTACTTC
CASSSYRGSYEQYF
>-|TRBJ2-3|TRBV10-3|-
TGTGCCATCAGTGCCCAGGGGAGCACAGATACGCAGTATTTT
CAISAQGSTDTQYF
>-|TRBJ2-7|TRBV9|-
TGTGCCAGCAGCGTAGCTTCTGGGGCTGGCGAGCAGTACTTC
CASSVASGAGEQYF
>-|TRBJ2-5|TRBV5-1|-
TGCGCCAGCACCCCTAACGGGGTCGGTGGAGAGACCCAGTACTTC
CASTPNGVGGETQYF
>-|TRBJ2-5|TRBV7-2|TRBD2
TGTGCCAGCAGCTTAGCTGGGCTAGCGGGGGGGACCCAGTACTTC
CASSLAGLAGGTQYF
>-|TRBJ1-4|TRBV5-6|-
TGTGCCAGCAGCTTGGGAGTTTATAGTGAAAAACTGTTTTTT
CASSLGVYSEKLFF
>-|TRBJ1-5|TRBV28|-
TGTGCCAGCAGTTTTCCAGCGTCGACCCCGAATCAGCCCCAGCATTTT
CASSFPASTPNQPQHF
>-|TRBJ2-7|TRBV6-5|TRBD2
TGTGCCAGCCGGGGACTAGCGGGTATCTCCGATGAGCAGTACTTC
CASRGLAGISDEQYF
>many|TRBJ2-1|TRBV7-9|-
TGTGCCAGCAGCTTAGGTCAGGCCAGGGTCACGTTCTTC
CASSLGQARVTFF
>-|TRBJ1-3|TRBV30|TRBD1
TGTGCCTGGAGTCGTCTCCAGGGGGCGAACTCTGGAAACACCATATATTTT
CAWSRLQGANSGNTIYF
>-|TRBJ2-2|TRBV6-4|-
TGTGCCAGCCGTGACCGGGCGGACACAGGGGAGCTGTTTTTT
CASRDRADTGELFF
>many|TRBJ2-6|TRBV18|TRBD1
TGTGCCAGCTCGCCGACAGGGATAGGCTCTGGGGCCAACGTCCTGACTTTC
CASSPTGIGSGANVLTF
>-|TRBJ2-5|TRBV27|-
TGTGCCAGCAGTTCGGAGCTGCGGGAGACCCAGTACTTC
CASSSELRETQYF
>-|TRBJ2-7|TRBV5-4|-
TGTGCCAGCACAGGTGATTCGTACGAGCAGTACTTC
CASTGDSYEQYF
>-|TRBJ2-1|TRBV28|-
TGTGCCAGCAGTTTAAATCGGGAATTGAGTCCCTACAATGAGCAGTTCTTC
CASSLNRELSPYNEQFF
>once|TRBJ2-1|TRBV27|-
TGTGCCAGCAGATTCCTTAAAAACAATGAGCAGTTCTTC
CASRFLKNNEQFF
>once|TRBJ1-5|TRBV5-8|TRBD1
TGTGCCAGCAGCTCCCGGGACAGGGAAGAGCATCAGCCCCAGCATTTT
CASSSRDREEHQPQHF
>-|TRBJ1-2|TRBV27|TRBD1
TGTGCCAGCAGTTTGGGACAGGGGGATGGCTACACCTTC
CASSLGQGDGYTF
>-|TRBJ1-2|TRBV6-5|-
TGTGCCAGCAGTTACTCGCTGGGAGTTAACTATGGCTACACCTTC
CASSYSLGVNYGYTF
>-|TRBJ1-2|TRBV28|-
TGTGCCAGCAGTTTAACCCCTGGCCTCTATGGCTACACCTTC
CASSLTPGLYGYTF
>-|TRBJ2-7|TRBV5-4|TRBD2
TGTGCCAGCAGCTCTACTAGCGGGAGGGCTCCTAGCAACGAGCAGTACTTC
CASSSTSGRAPSNEQYF
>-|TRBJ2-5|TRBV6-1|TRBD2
TGTGCCAGCAGAATACTAGCGGGAGTCATAGAGACCCAGTACTTC
CASRILAGVIETQYF
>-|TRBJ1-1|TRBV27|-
TGTGCCAGCAGTTTAACCCCGACGGGAAACACTGAAGCTTTCTTT
CASSLTPTGNTEAFF
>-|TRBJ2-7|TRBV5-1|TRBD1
TGCGCCAGCAGCTTGGAACAGGGGCTCTACGAGCAGTACTTC
CASSLEQGLYEQYF
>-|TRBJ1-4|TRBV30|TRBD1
TGTGCCTGGAGTGCCGACAGGGGAATGGGTACTAATGAAAAACTGTTTTTT
CAWSADRGMGTNEKLFF
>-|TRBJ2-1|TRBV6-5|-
TGTGCCAGCAGTTACCCTCCCCCCAATGAGCAGTTCTTC
CASSYPPPNEQFF
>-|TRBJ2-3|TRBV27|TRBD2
TGTGCCAGCAGTCCAAGACTAGCGGGAGAAACAGATACGCAGTATTTT
CASSPRLAGETDTQYF
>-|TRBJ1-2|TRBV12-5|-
TGTGCTAGTGGTTTGTACCAGGAAAGTAACTATGGCTACACCTTC
CASGLYQESNYGYTF
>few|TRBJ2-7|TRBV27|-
TGTGCCAGTTCGGGACTCGGATCCTACGAGCAGTACTTC
CASSGLGSYEQYF
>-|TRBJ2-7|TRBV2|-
TGTGCCACCCCCTTGGGGCGTGGGGAGCAGTACTTC
CATPLGRGEQYF
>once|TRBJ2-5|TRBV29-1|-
TGCAGCGTATCACCCCCGGAAGAGACCCAGTACTTC
CSVSPPEETQYF
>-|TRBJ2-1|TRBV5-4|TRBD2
TGTGCCAGCAGACTAGCGGGAGGGCGGAATGAGCAGTTCTTC
CASRLAGGRNEQFF
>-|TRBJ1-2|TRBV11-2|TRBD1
TGTGCCAGCAGCTCCTACCAGACAGGGATGGGGGGCTACACCTTC
CASSSYQTGMGGYTF
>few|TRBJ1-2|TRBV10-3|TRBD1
TGTGCCATCAACGACAGGGGGGGCGGCTACACCTTC
CAINDRGGGYTF
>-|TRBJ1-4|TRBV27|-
TGTGCCAGCAGGACGAACCTGCTGACCCGGAGGACTAATGAAAAACTGTTTTTT
CASRTNLLTRRTNEKLFF
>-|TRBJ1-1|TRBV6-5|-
TGTGCCAGCAGTTACCGGCAGGATCCCTGGGACACTGAAGCTTTCTTT
CASSYRQDPWDTEAFF
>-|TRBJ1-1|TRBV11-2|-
TGTGCCAGCAGCCCCGGGCGCGGGGGCCGGAACACTGAAGCTTTCTTT
CASSPGRGGRNTEAFF
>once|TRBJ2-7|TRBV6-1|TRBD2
TGTGCCAGCAGAGAAATCGCGGGGACTAGCGGCCTCTACGAGCAGTACTTC
CASREIAGTSGLYEQYF
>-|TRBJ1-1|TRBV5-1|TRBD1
TGCGCCAGCAGCTTAGGGACAGTACGCACTGAAGCTTTCTTT
CASSLGTVRTEAFF